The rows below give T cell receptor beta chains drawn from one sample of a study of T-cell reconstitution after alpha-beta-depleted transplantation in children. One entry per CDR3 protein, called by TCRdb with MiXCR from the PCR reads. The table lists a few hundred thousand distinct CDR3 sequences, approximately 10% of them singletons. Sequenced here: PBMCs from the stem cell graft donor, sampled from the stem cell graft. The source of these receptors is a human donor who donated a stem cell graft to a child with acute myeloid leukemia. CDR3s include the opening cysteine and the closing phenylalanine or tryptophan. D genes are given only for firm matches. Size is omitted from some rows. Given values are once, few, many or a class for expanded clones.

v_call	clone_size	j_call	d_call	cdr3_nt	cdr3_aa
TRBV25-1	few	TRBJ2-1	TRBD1	TGTGCCAGCAGTGAATTCCCAGGGGGCGGTGAGCAGTTCTTC	CASSEFPGGGEQFF
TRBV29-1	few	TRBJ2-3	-	TGCAGCGTTGAAGCAGGTGGGGGGCCGACGCAGTATTTT	CSVEAGGGPTQYF
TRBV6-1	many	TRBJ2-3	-	TGTGCCAGCAGTCCTGACGGCCGCACAGATACGCAGTATTTT	CASSPDGRTDTQYF
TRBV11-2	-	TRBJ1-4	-	TGTGCCAGCAGCTTAGATCGTTTCCCGAATGAAAAACTGTTTTTT	CASSLDRFPNEKLFF
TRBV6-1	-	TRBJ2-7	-	TGTGCCAGCAGTATAGTGGGGACTGCAACCTACGAGCAGTACTTC	CASSIVGTATYEQYF
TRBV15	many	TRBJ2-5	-	TGTGCCACCAGCAGAGATCTGGGCAGCCAAGAGACCCAGTACTTC	CATSRDLGSQETQYF
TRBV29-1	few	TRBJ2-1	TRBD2	TGCAGCGTTGACGGAACAGGACTAGCGGATTACAATGAGCAGTTCTTC	CSVDGTGLADYNEQFF
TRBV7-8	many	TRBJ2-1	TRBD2	TGTGCCAGCAGCTTTGTAGCGGGAGTCCCGCCCGGGCACAATGAGCAGTTCTTC	CASSFVAGVPPGHNEQFF
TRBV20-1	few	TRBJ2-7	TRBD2	TGCAGTGCTAGAGGGCGGGCTAGCGGGACCCGCTCCTACGAGCAGTACTTC	CSARGRASGTRSYEQYF
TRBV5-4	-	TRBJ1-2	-	TGTGCCAGCAGCTTGAACCCCCAGGGCTATGGCTACACCTTC	CASSLNPQGYGYTF
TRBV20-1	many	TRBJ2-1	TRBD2	TGCAGTGCTAGTGGACTAGCGGGAGAACATGAGCAGTTCTTC	CSASGLAGEHEQFF
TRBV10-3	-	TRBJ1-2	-	TGTGCCATCAGGGAATCGACGTCCGGCTATGGCTACACCTTC	CAIRESTSGYGYTF
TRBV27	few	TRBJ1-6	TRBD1	TGTGCCAGCAGTTCGCGATCGACAGGGTTTCTCAGGTCACCCCTCCACTTT	CASSSRSTGFLRSPLHF
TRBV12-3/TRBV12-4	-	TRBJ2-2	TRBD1	TGTGCCAGCAGGGGACAGGTTCGCGGGGAGCTGTTTTTT	CASRGQVRGELFF
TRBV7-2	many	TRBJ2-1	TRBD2	TGTGCCAGCAGCTTAGGCGGGCCTAGCGGAGAGCAGTTCTTC	CASSLGGPSGEQFF
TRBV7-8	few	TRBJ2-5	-	TGTGCCAGCAGCTTAATATTGGCAGGGGAGACCCAGTACTTC	CASSLILAGETQYF
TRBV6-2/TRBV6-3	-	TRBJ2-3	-	TGTGCCAGCAAGGGAGATACGCAGTATTTT	CASKGDTQYF
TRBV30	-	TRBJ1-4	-	TGTGCCTGGAGTGCCGCCGGGAGAAAACTGTTTTTT	CAWSAAGRKLFF
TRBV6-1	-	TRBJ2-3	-	TGTGCCAGCAGAAGGACTCCTCCAGATACGCAGTATTTT	CASRRTPPDTQYF
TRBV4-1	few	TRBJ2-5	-	TGCGCCAGCAGCCCAGGAGACCAGGGCCAAGAGACCCAGTACTTC	CASSPGDQGQETQYF
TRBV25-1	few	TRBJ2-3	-	TGTGCCAGCAGTAACAGCACAGATACGCAGTATTTT	CASSNSTDTQYF
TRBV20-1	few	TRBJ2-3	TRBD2	TGCAGTGCTAGTGGGACTAGTCAATTTGGCACAGATACGCAGTATTTT	CSASGTSQFGTDTQYF
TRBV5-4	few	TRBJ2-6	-	TGTGCCAGCAGGGTCTCTGGGGCCAACGGCCTGACTTTC	CASRVSGANGLTF
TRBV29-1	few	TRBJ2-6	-	TGCAGCGTTGGCCGCAGCTCTGGGGCCAACGTCCTGACTTTC	CSVGRSSGANVLTF
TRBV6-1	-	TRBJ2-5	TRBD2	TGTGCCAGCAGTCTTAGCGGGGGGACTTCCCTTGAGACCCAGTACTTC	CASSLSGGTSLETQYF
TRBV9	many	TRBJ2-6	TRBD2	TGTGCCAGCAGCGTTCCGCTAGCGGGAGGCTCTGGGGCCAACGTCCTGACTTTC	CASSVPLAGGSGANVLTF
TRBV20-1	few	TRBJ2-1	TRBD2	TGCAGTGCTAGAATTAGCGGGAATGAGCAGTTCTTC	CSARISGNEQFF
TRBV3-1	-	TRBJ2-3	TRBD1	TGTGCCTGCAGTTCTCTCGGACAGGGGGCGAAGTTCCCAGATACGCAGTATTTT	CACSSLGQGAKFPDTQYF
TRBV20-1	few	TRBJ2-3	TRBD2	TGCAGTGCTAGTGGAGTCCTAGCGGGAGGGTACAGTGATACGCAGTATTTT	CSASGVLAGGYSDTQYF
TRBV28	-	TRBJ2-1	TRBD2	TGTGCCAGCAGTGCACTAGCGGGAGGGCATGAGCAGTTCTTC	CASSALAGGHEQFF
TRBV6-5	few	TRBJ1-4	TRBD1	TGTGCCAGCAGTTACGGGGGACAGTTTAATGAAAAACTGTTTTTT	CASSYGGQFNEKLFF
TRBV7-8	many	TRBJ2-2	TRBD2	TGTGCCAGCAGCTTAAGTTCACTAAGAGCGGGAGGGCCGTACACCGGGGAGCTGTTTTTT	CASSLSSLRAGGPYTGELFF
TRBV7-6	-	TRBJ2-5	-	TGTGCCAGCAGCTTAGGGCCCCGAGGGACCCAGTACTTC	CASSLGPRGTQYF